Shown below are 3 T cell receptor beta chains from a single sample sequenced in a study of OX40 agonist ivuxolimab in advanced cancers. The table came from immunoSEQ multiplex PCR; TCRdb's copy has only in-frame clones and leaves some out. The sample holds some 37,000 clones, roughly 84% seen once. The source material was CD4+ or CD8+ T cells sorted from blood, sampled in a trial of the OX40 agonist ivuxolimab. Receptor source: an adult with an advanced solid tumor such as melanoma, head and neck, liver or kidney cancer.

V usage is TRBV28 and J usage is TRBJ1-5; a possible D gene is TRBD1 (5 bases). This CDR3 contains 16 residues. Trimming shortened V by 3 bases and J by 1 base, and 13 bases separated the two germline ends. Per the germline V gene, CDR1 is MDHEN and CDR2 is SYDVKM. CDR3 sequence: CASSFGTKASNQPQHF. The CDR3 coding sequence is TGTGCCAGCAGTTTTGGGACTAAAGCGAGCAATCAGCCCCAGCATTTT.

V and J are TRBV7-2 and TRBJ1-5; maybe TRBD1 (6 bases). Trimming took off 5 bases at V and 7 bases at J, with 18 bases between the two ends. Germline CDR1 SGHTA, CDR2 FQGNSA. There are 15 residues in the CDR3. DNA of the CDR3: TGTGCCAGCAGCCCCCAACAGGGTGCACCCCAGCCCCAGCATTTT. Translated, it gives CASSPQQGAPQPQHF.

This clone was seen only once. The chain carries TRBV7-9 and TRBJ2-1, with 9 positions matching TRBD2. The trim removed 8 bases at V and 2 bases at J, leaving 7 bases unmatched. Germline lookup yields CDR1 SEHNR and CDR2 FQNEAQ (reference sequence). The CDR3 covers 15 residues. DNA of the CDR3: TGTGCCAGCTATATAGCGGGGGTACCCTACAATGAGCAGTTCTTC. It specifies CASYIAGVPYNEQFF.